One and the same sample provided the 23 T cell receptor beta chains below, sequenced in a study of cytomegalovirus exposure and HLA in healthy donors. The PCR ran on 60 Vbeta and 13 Jbeta primers. TCRdb keeps only in-frame clones here, not all; method: immunoSEQ multiplex PCR. The table records around 130,000 clones, 70% to 85% of them present only once. The sample was PBMCs. The origin of the receptors is a man aged 50 to 60 in good health and CMV-seronegative.

The chain recombines TRBV27 with TRBJ1-2, with a tentative D call TRBD1 (5 bases). V was shortened by 4 bases and J by 1 base, with 16 bases between the two germline ends. The CDR3 has 16 residues. CDR1 is MNHEY, CDR2 SMNVEV, per germline (reference sequence). CDR3 DNA sequence: TGTGCCAGCAGTTGGATATCAGGGAGGGGTAACTATGGCTACACCTTC. Translation: CASSWISGRGNYGYTF.

This clone was picked up one time. The rearrangement joins TRBV10-1 to TRBJ2-7; perhaps TRBD2 as D (6 bases). CDR1 and CDR2 (germline): WNHNN, SYGVQD (reference sequence). The CDR3 has 12 residues. With 11 bases removed from V and 4 bases from J, the gap between germline ends came to 15 bases. The DNA of the CDR3 is TGCGCCCACATGCGGGGTTTATACGAGCAGTACTTC. This translates into CAHMRGLYEQYF.

This rearrangement joins TRBV19 to TRBJ2-1; 11 positions match TRBD2. The junction had 6 bases not matched to a gene; V was cut back by 9 bases and J by 5 bases. The germline CDR1 and CDR2 sequences are LNHDA and SQIVND (reference sequence). The CDR3 contains 14 residues. CDR3 amino acids: CASQTSGADNEQFF. The CDR3 bases are TGTGCCAGCCAGACTAGCGGGGCCGACAATGAGCAGTTCTTC.

The chain links TRBV30 to TRBJ1-1, with 7 bases identical to TRBD1. The germline V gene has CDR1 GTSNPN and CDR2 SVGIG (reference sequence). This CDR3 has 13 amino acids. V dropped 4 bases and J dropped 4; count of bases not matched to a gene: 6. CDR3 coding DNA: TGTGCCTGGACTAAGACAGGGAGCACTGAAGCTTTCTTT. As protein: CAWTKTGSTEAFF.

The rearrangement joins TRBV7-2 to TRBJ1-1; D is perhaps TRBD1 (6 bases). Looked up from germline, CDR1 is SGHTA and CDR2 is FQGNSA. This CDR3 is 14 amino acids long. Trimming left V 6 bases short and J 4 bases short, with 15 bases between. The CDR3 is CASSWGGGSTEAFF. DNA of the CDR3: TGTGCCAGCAGTTGGGGGGGCGGCAGCACTGAAGCTTTCTTT. The entire variable domain, with the rest obtained from reference TRBV7-2 and TRBJ1-1, is as follows: GAGVSQSPSNKVTEKGKDVELRCDPISGHTALYWYRQSLGQGLEFLIYFQGNSAPDKSGLPSDRFSAERTGGSVSTLTIQRTQQEDSAVYLCASSWGGGSTEAFFGQGTRLTVV.

V and J are TRBV7-6 and TRBJ2-2, with D tentatively TRBD1 (7 bases). Trimming removed 6 bases at V and 6 bases at J, with 29 bases between. The CDR3 sequence is 19 residues long. In germline, CDR1 is SGHVS, CDR2 FNYEAQ. The CDR3 here is CASSSSGGSLGTVAGELFF. The CDR3 nucleotides are TGTGCCAGCAGTTCATCCGGGGGCAGCCTCGGGACAGTGGCCGGGGAGCTGTTTTTT.

Of note for this clone: This specimen includes other DNA sequences encoding the same CDR3. The genes are TRBV7-9 and TRBJ1-5, with D possibly matching TRBD1 (5 bases). Germline V gives CDR1 SEHNR, CDR2 FQNEAQ (reference sequence). Trimming left V 5 bases short and J 6 bases short, with 8 bases between. This CDR3 is built from 12 residues. This CDR3 reads CASSLGGQPQHF. CDR3 nucleotide sequence: TGTGCCAGCAGCCTGGGGGGTCAGCCCCAGCATTTT. The whole variable domain, remainder taken from reference TRBV7-9 and TRBJ1-5, is DTGVSQNPRHKITKRGQNVTFRCDPISEHNRLYWYRQTLGQGPEFLTYFQNEAQLEKSRLLSDRFSAERPKGSFSTLEIQRTEQGDSAMYLCASSLGGQPQHFGDGTRLSIL.

The chain has TRBV15 and TRBJ2-5, with a possible D match to TRBD1 (6 bases). Per germline, CDR1 LNHNV and CDR2 YYDKDF (reference sequence). The length of the CDR3 is 12 residues. The germline V and J ends were trimmed by 3 bases and 13 bases, with 15 bases remaining between them. The CDR3 protein is CATSSLYGTRYF. The DNA of the CDR3 is TGTGCCACCAGCAGCCTCTACGGGACAAGGTACTTC.

The CDR3 here is CASSLGGGVNEQFF. In nucleotides, the CDR3 is TGTGCCAGCAGCTTAGGGGGGGGCGTCAATGAGCAGTTCTTC. V is TRBV7-9 and J is TRBJ2-1; D may be TRBD2 (7 bases). Germline values: CDR1 SEHNR, CDR2 FQNEAQ (reference sequence). The CDR3 sequence is 14 residues long. V lost 1 base to trimming and J lost 6 bases, with 10 bases between them.

The chain links TRBV21-1 to TRBJ2-7; the D segment call TRBD1 is taken from the table without a DNA check. TRBV21-1 is a pseudogene locus. CDR3 size: 14 residues. In DNA form, the CDR3 reads TGTGCCAGCAGCTGGGGACACCTCTCCTACGAGCAGTACTTC. This gives the protein CASSWGHLSYEQYF.

V usage is TRBV4-1 and J usage is TRBJ2-3, with 9 bases fitting TRBD2. This CDR3 comprises 20 residues. Germline V CDR1 and CDR2: MGHRA, YSYEKL. After removal of 4 bases from V and 0 bases from J, the junction contained 17 bases not matched to a gene. CDR3 nucleotides: TGCGCCAGCAGCCTCTGGGCCTTAGCGGGGGCCACCCCTAGCACAGATACGCAGTATTTT. It is translated as CASSLWALAGATPSTDTQYF.

This clone was seen a handful of times. DNA of the CDR3: TGCGCCAGCAGCCAAGAGATTCGACAGACTGAAGCTTTCTTT. Translation gives CASSQEIRQTEAFF. The chain recombines TRBV4-1 with TRBJ1-1, with TRBD1 as a possible D gene (5 bases). Trimming removed 0 bases from V and 5 bases from J, with 10 bases in between. CDR3 length equals 14 residues. Germline lookup yields CDR1 MGHRA and CDR2 YSYEKL.

The V gene is TRBV5-5, the J gene TRBJ1-1, with 8 bases matching TRBD1. Germline CDR1 and CDR2: SGHKS and YYEKEE (reference sequence). V lost 5 bases and J lost 0; bases outside the gene matches: 6. CDR3 length: 15 residues. The CDR3 region is CASRSAGQVNTEAFF. The CDR3 DNA reads as TGTGCCAGCAGGTCCGCGGGACAGGTGAACACTGAAGCTTTCTTT.

Here the CDR3 DNA reads TGTGCCAGCAGTCCGGGACAGGGGGCGTACAACGAGCAGTACTTC. Translated, it gives CASSPGQGAYNEQYF. The chain links TRBV2 to TRBJ2-7, with 12 positions matching TRBD1. The V gene's germline CDR1 is SNHLY and CDR2 FYNNEI. The CDR3 extends over 15 amino acids. The ends lost 5 bases at V and 5 bases at J; junction bases unmatched: 7. The variable domain in full, completed from reference TRBV2 and TRBJ2-7, reads EPEVTQTPSHQVTQMGQEVILRCVPISNHLYFYWYRQILGQKVEFLVSFYNNEISEKSEIFDDQFSVERPDGSNFTLKIRSTKLEDSAMYFCASSPGQGAYNEQYFGPGTRLTVT.

The chain has TRBV29-1 and TRBJ1-1; D is unresolved. Germline assignment: CDR1 SQVTM and CDR2 ANQGSEA. This CDR3 comprises 13 residues. Between the trimmed V and J ends, which lost 4 bases and 10 bases, there was a span of 19 bases. The CDR3 sequence is CSVAEPGVQVAFF. CDR3 DNA: TGCAGCGTTGCCGAACCCGGGGTCCAAGTAGCTTTCTTT.

V and J are TRBV5-1 and TRBJ2-7; 10 positions agree with TRBD1. The germline CDR1 and CDR2 sequences are SGHRS and YFSETQ. Trimming at V came to 4 bases and at J to 9 bases, leaving 4 bases not matched to a gene. This CDR3 has 12 residues. CDR3 bases: TGCGCCAGCAGCGGGACAGGGGTAAGGCAGTACTTC. It is translated as CASSGTGVRQYF.

This clone was recorded once. The chain combines TRBV7-3 with TRBJ1-1; D gene uncertain. V was cut by 3 bases and J by 3 bases, with 8 bases left in between. The CDR3 has 13 amino acids. Per the germline V gene, CDR1 is SGHTA and CDR2 is FQGTGA. The CDR3 sequence is CASSFMRDTEAFF. As DNA, the CDR3 is TGTGCCAGCAGCTTCATGAGGGACACTGAAGCTTTCTTT.

The rearrangement joins TRBV4-1 to TRBJ2-7; 11 nucleotides align to TRBD1. The CDR3 covers 16 residues. Germline V gene lookup returns CDR1 MGHRA and CDR2 YSYEKL. Trimming took 3 bases from V and 2 from J; bases not matched to a gene: 6. The CDR3 DNA follows: TGCGCCAGCAGCCAGAATGCGGACAGGGGGCCCTACGAGCAGTACTTC. Residues: CASSQNADRGPYEQYF.

V is TRBV7-9 and J is TRBJ1-1, with D perhaps matching TRBD1 (6 bases). CDR1 SEHNR and CDR2 FQNEAQ come from the germline V gene (reference sequence). Trimming cost V 5 bases and J 5 bases, with 15 bases left between them. The CDR3 runs 14 residues. CDR3 residues: CASSPNRVRTEAFF. CDR3 DNA: TGTGCCAGCAGCCCCAACAGGGTACGGACTGAAGCTTTCTTT.

The rearrangement links TRBV19 to TRBJ1-1; maybe TRBD1 (6 bases). V lost 4 bases and J lost 4, with 22 bases in between. Germline assignment: CDR1 LNHDA and CDR2 SQIVND (reference sequence). The CDR3 is 17 residues long. For the CDR3, the DNA is TGTGCCAGTAGTACCTACAGGTTTCAGGGGTTGATCACTGAAGCTTTCTTT. Amino acid sequence: CASSTYRFQGLITEAFF.

V and J are TRBV7-9 and TRBJ1-4; 8 bases map to TRBD1. V lost 2 bases, J lost 3 bases, and 11 bases stayed unmatched. The CDR3 has 18 amino acids. Germline V gene data show CDR1 as SEHNR and CDR2 as FQNEAQ (reference sequence). The CDR3 protein is CASSLRVATGAPNEKLFF. The CDR3 coding sequence is TGTGCCAGCAGCTTACGTGTAGCGACAGGGGCCCCTAATGAAAAACTGTTTTTT. The whole variable domain, filled in from reference TRBV7-9 and TRBJ1-4, reads DTGVSQNPRHKITKRGQNVTFRCDPISEHNRLYWYRQTLGQGPEFLTYFQNEAQLEKSRLLSDRFSAERPKGSFSTLEIQRTEQGDSAMYLCASSLRVATGAPNEKLFFGSGTQLSVL.

This clone appeared a few times. The chain links TRBV7-2 to TRBJ2-7; TRBD1 matches 7 bases. The V segment lost 3 bases and the J segment 0 bases; nucleotides outside the gene matches: 2. Per germline, CDR1 SGHTA and CDR2 FQGNSA. The CDR3 has 14 amino acids. CDR3 in DNA: TGTGCCAGCAGCTTGTGGGACAGCTCCTACGAGCAGTACTTC. Its translation: CASSLWDSSYEQYF.

The chain recombines TRBV2 with TRBJ1-5; D gene ambiguous. Per germline, CDR1 SNHLY and CDR2 FYNNEI. This CDR3 contains 14 residues. Trimming cost V 4 bases and J 0 bases, with 7 bases left between them. The CDR3 DNA sequence: TGTGCCAGCAGTGCCACAGCTAGCAATCAGCCCCAGCATTTT. This codes for CASSATASNQPQHF.